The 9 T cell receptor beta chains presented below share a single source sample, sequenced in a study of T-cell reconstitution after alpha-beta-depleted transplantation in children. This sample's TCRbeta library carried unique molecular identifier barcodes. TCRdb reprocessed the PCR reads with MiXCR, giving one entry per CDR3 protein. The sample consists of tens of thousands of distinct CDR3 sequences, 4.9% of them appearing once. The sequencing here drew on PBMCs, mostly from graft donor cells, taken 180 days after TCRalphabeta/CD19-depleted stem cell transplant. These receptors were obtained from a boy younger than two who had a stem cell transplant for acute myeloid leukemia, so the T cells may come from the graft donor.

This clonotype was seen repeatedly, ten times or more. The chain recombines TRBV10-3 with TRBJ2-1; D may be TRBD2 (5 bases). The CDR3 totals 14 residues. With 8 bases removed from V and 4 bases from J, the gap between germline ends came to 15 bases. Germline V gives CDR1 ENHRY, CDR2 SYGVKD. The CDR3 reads CAIPPTSGYNEQFF. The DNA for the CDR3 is TGTGCCATCCCCCCAACGTCGGGATACAATGAGCAGTTCTTC.

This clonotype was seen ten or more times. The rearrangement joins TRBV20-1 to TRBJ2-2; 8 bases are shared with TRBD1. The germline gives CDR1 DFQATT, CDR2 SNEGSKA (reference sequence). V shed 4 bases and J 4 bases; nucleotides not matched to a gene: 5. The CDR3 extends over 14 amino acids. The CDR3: CSAKGQGSTGELFF. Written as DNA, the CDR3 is TGCAGTGCTAAAGGACAGGGTAGCACCGGGGAGCTGTTTTTT.

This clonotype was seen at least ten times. CDR3 DNA sequence: TGTGCCAGCAGGGGGTCGGGGTTCAACTATGGCTACACCTTC. Translating it yields CASRGSGFNYGYTF. The rearrangement uses TRBV7-9 and TRBJ1-2, with D unresolved. V was trimmed by 6 bases and J by 2 bases, leaving 13 bases between them. The CDR3 is made up of 14 amino acids. Germline V gene data show CDR1 as SEHNR and CDR2 as FQNEAQ (reference sequence).

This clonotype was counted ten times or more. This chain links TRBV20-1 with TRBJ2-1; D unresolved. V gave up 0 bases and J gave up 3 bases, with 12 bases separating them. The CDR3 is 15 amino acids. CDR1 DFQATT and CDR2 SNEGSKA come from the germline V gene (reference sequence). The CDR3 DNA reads TGCAGTGCTAGAGATCCCGCACAACGCTACAATGAGCAGTTCTTC. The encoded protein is CSARDPAQRYNEQFF.

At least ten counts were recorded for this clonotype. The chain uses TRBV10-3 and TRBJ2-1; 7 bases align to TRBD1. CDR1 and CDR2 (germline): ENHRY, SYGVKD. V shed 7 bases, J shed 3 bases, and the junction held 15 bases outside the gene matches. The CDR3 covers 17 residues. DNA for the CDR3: TGTGCCATCAAATTCGGGGACAGCCCTTTAGACTACAATGAGCAGTTCTTC. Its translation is CAIKFGDSPLDYNEQFF.

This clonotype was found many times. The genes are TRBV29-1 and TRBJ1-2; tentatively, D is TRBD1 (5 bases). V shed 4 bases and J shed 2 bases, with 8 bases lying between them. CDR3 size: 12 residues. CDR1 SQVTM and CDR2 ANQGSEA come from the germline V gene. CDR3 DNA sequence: TGCAGCGTTGTCGCAGGGAACTATGGCTACACCTTC. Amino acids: CSVVAGNYGYTF.

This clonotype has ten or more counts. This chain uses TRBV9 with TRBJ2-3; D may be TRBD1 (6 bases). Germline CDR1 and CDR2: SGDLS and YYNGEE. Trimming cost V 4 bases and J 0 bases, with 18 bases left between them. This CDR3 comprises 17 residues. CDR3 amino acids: CASSPLTGTISTDTQYF. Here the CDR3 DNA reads TGTGCCAGCAGCCCCTTGACCGGGACAATTAGCACAGATACGCAGTATTTT.

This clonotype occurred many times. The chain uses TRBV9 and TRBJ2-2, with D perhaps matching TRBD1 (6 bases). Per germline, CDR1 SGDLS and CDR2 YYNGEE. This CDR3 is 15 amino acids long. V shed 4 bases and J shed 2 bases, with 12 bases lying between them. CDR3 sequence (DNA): TGTGCCAGCAGCACTTCGGGACAAAACACCGGGGAGCTGTTTTTT. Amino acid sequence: CASSTSGQNTGELFF.

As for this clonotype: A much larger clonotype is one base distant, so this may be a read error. The CDR3 DNA follows: TGTGCCTGCAGTTTAGCCCTAATTCTCGCTACTGACACAGATACGCAGTATTTT. Encoded protein: CACSLALILATDTDTQYF. The chain employs TRBV12-3 or TRBV12-4 and TRBJ2-3; D unclear. This CDR3 is 18 amino acids long.